This T cell receptor (beta chain) was recorded in a study of cytomegalovirus exposure and HLA in healthy donors. Regarding the study as a whole: Reportedly, cytomegalovirus status was diagnosed with high sensitivity and specificity.

The assay was immunoSEQ multiplex PCR, and TCRdb's table has in-frame clones only and misses some. The sample has roughly 260,000 clones, 85% to 90% seen once. To note about this clone: Its antigen is not identified.

V lost 2 bases and J lost 2; bases outside the gene matches: 5. CDR1 and CDR2 from the germline V gene are SGDLS and YYNGEE. This CDR3 is built from 15 residues. Sequenced: PBMCs. The chain links TRBV9 to TRBJ2-7; TRBD1 matches 9 bases. The clonotype was recovered from a woman younger than 35 in good health and CMV-seronegative. CDR3: CASSVTGTGTYEQYF. The CDR3 DNA reads as TGTGCCAGCAGCGTGACCGGGACAGGGACCTACGAGCAGTACTTC. The variable domain in full, completed from reference TRBV9 and TRBJ2-7, reads DSGVTQTPKHLITATGQRVTLRCSPRSGDLSVYWYQQSLDQGLQFLIQYYNGEERAKGNILERFSAQQFPDLHSELNLSSLELGDSALYFCASSVTGTGTYEQYFGPGTRLTVT.